The subject of this entry is one T cell receptor (beta chain). Antigen specificity is unknown. This sample was taken from a study of cytomegalovirus exposure and HLA in healthy donors. At the level of the study: For the approximately 430 genotyped donors, around 76% fell within the Caucasian-associated ancestry cluster.

Regarding the study as a whole: Most of the TCR beta V segments (in an earlier analysis) were productive either about 90% or about 30% of the time. Later, an analysis found that common viral pathogens appeared to be linked with several of the most significant clusters.

The V segment lost 1 base and the J segment 2 bases; nucleotides outside the gene matches: 7. Germline CDR1 reads SEHNR; CDR2 reads FQNEAQ (reference sequence). CDR3 length: 16 residues. Samples came from healthy bone marrow donors. PCR primers comprised 60 Vbeta and 13 Jbeta primers. Clones were sequenced by immunoSEQ multiplex PCR, and TCRdb holds only the in-frame ones, with some missing. The sample has approximately 45,000 clones, about 73% seen once. The specimen was PBMCs. The TCR sequence derives from a woman between 25 and 40 years old in good health and CMV-seronegative. The chain employs TRBV7-9 and TRBJ2-7, with 8 bases matching TRBD1. The CDR3 loop is CASSLVSTGGTYEQYF. The CDR3 DNA follows: TGTGCCAGCAGCTTAGTTAGTACAGGGGGGACCTACGAGCAGTACTTC. The whole variable domain, remainder taken from reference TRBV7-9 and TRBJ2-7, is DTGVSQNPRHKITKRGQNVTFRCDPISEHNRLYWYRQTLGQGPEFLTYFQNEAQLEKSRLLSDRFSAERPKGSFSTLEIQRTEQGDSAMYLCASSLVSTGGTYEQYFGPGTRLTVT.